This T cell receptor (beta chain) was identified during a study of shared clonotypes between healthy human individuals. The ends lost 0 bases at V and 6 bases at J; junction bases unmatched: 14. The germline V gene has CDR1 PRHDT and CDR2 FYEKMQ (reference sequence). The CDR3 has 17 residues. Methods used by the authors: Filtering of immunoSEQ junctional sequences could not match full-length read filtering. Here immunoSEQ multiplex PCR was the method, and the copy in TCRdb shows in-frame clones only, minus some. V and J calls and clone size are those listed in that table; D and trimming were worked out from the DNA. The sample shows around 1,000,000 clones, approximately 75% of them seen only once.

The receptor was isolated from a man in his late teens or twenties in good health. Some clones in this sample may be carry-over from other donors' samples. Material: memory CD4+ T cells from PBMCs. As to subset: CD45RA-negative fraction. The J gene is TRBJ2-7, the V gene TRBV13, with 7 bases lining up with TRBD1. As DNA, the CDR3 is TGTGCCAGCAGCTTAGGGACCCTGGGACAGCCCTTTGGCGAGCAGTACTTC. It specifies CASSLGTLGQPFGEQYF. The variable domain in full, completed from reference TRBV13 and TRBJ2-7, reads AAGVIQSPRHLIKEKRETATLKCYPIPRHDTVYWYQQGPGQDPQFLISFYEKMQSDKGSIPDRFSAQQFSDYHSELNMSSLELGDSALYFCASSLGTLGQPFGEQYFGPGTRLTVT.